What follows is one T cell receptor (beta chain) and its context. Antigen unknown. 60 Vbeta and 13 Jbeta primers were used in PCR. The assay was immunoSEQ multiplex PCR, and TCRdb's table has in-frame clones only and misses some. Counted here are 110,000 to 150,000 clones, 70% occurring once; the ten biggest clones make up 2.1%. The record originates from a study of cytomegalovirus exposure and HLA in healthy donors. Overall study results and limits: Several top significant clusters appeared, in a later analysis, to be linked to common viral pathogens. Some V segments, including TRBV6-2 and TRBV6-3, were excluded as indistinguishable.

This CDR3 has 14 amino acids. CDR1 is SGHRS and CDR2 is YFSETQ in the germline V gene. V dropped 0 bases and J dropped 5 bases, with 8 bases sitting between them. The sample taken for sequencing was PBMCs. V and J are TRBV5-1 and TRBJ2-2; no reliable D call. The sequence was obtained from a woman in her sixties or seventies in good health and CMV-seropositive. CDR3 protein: CASSLEDGTGELFF. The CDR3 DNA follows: TGCGCCAGCAGCTTGGAAGACGGGACCGGGGAGCTGTTTTTT.